The clone carrying this TCR beta chain was detected a few times. The data belong to a study of blood T cell repertoires in COVID-19. Study information: The United States, Italy and Spain provided the acute and convalescent COVID-19 samples. PBMCs, B-cell-depleted T cells, or T cells provided the cDNA or gDNA that made up the material.

V was clipped by 8 bases and J by 5 bases; unmatched bases: 10. This CDR3 contains 14 residues. Per germline, CDR1 MDHEN and CDR2 SYDVKM. Original processing methods: Estimation of nucleated cell counts was performed using reference gene primer amplification. Repertoires were generated with immunoSEQ multiplex PCR, while TCRdb's copy carries only in-frame clones and drops some. D and trimming were read from the DNA, whereas the V and J calls and clone size are those reported in that table. Seen here are about 120,000 clones, approximately 90% observed once, and the top ten hold approximately 4.2%. Input material: peripheral blood. The receptor was derived from a woman in her forties or fifties with acute or convalescent COVID-19. The chain is built from TRBV28 and TRBJ1-2; TRBD1 matches 8 bases. CDR3 bases: TGTGCCAGCGACAGGGGCCTCGGGGGGTATGGCTACACCTTC. Its protein is CASDRGLGGYGYTF.